The TCR beta chain under discussion was sequenced for a study of OX40 agonist ivuxolimab in advanced cancers. As for the study in general: Every patient in dose escalation had hepatocellular carcinoma, melanoma, renal cell or head and neck cancer. Two patients with cutaneous melanoma and one with hepatocellular carcinoma, three in total, showed partial responses.

Assay used: immunoSEQ multiplex PCR; TCRdb lists only in-frame clones, some missing. The sample consists of about 61,000 clones, 83% of them appearing once. There are 13 residues in the CDR3. Germline V gene lookup returns CDR1 LNHDA and CDR2 SQIVND (reference sequence). Trimming pared 5 bases from V and 4 bases from J, leaving 9 bases between. General study findings and limits: Patients who responded partially at 0.1-3.0 mg/kg showed clonal expansion ranking among the lowest.

On this clone itself: The antigen is not known.

Specimen: CD4+ or CD8+ T cells sorted from blood, collected in a trial of the OX40 agonist ivuxolimab. The chain recombines TRBV19 with TRBJ1-5; D ambiguous. This TCR came from an adult with an advanced solid tumor such as melanoma, head and neck, liver or kidney cancer. CDR3 nucleotide sequence: TGTGCCAGTAGTCCCGGACTTAATCAGCCCCAGCATTTT. Its protein product is CASSPGLNQPQHF.